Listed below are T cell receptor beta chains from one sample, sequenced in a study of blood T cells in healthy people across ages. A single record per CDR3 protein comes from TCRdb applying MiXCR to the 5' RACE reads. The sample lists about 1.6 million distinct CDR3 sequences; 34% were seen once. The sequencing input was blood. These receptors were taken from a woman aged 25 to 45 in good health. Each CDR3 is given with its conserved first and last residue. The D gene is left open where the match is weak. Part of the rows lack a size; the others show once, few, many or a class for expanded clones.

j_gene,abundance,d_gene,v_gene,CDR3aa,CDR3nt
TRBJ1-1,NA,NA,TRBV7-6,CASSPANLLTEAFF,TGTGCCAGCAGCCCTGCTAACCTCCTCACTGAAGCTTTCTTT
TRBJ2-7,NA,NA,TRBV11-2,CAGSLQTGGSYEQYF,TGTGCCGGCAGCCTCCAGACAGGCGGTTCCTACGAGCAGTACTTC
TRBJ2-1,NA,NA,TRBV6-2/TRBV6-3,CASEGGHAILEQFF,TGTGCCAGCGAGGGGGGGCATGCTATTCTTGAGCAGTTCTTC
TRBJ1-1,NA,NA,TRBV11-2,CASSPKQGTFF,TGTGCCAGCAGCCCTAAACAGGGAACTTTCTTT
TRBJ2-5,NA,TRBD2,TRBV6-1,CASSRAGGPGTQYF,TGTGCCAGCAGCAGAGCGGGGGGGCCAGGGACCCAGTACTTC
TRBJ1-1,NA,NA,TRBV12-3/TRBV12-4,CASSTEGLNTEAFF,TGTGCCAGCAGTACCGAGGGGTTGAACACTGAAGCTTTCTTT
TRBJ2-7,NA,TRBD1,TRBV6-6,CASSYSPFGQGAYEQYF,TGTGCCAGCAGTTACTCGCCATTTGGACAGGGGGCCTACGAGCAGTACTTC
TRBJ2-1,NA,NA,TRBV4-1,CASSQFWGDEQFF,TGCGCCAGCAGCCAATTTTGGGGGGATGAGCAGTTCTTC
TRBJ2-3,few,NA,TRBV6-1,CASSDSLVITGTQYF,TGTGCCAGCAGTGATTCTCTGGTAATCACAGGTACGCAGTATTTT
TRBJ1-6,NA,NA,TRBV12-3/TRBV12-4,CASSFGGSRSYNSPLHF,TGTGCCAGCAGTTTCGGGGGCAGCCGCTCCTATAATTCACCCCTCCACTTT
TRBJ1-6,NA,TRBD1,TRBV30,CAWSVQGDSPLHF,TGTGCCTGGAGTGTTCAGGGGGATTCACCCCTCCACTTT
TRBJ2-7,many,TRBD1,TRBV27,CASSLSGQSYEQYF,TGTGCCAGCAGTTTATCGGGACAGTCCTACGAGCAGTACTTC
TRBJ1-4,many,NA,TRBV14,CASSQDAVKLFF,TGTGCCAGCAGCCAAGATGCCGTAAAACTGTTTTTT
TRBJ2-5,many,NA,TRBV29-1,CSVGPRLGETQYF,TGCAGCGTTGGCCCGAGATTAGGCGAGACCCAGTACTTC
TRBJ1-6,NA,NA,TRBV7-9,CASSLAALTGADSPLHF,TGTGCCAGCAGCTTAGCGGCCCTGACAGGCGCAGATTCACCCCTCCACTTT
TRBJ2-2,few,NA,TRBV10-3,CAISEREGELFF,TGTGCCATCAGTGAGCGTGAGGGGGAGCTGTTTTTT
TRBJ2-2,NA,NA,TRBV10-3,CAISVGSNTGELFF,TGTGCCATCAGTGTCGGTTCGAACACCGGGGAGCTGTTTTTT
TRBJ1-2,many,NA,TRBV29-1,CSVYQTGIQDGYTF,TGCAGCGTCTATCAAACCGGGATCCAGGATGGCTACACCTTC
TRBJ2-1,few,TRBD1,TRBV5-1,CASSLGDRVGEQFF,TGCGCCAGCAGCTTAGGGGACAGGGTGGGAGAGCAGTTCTTC
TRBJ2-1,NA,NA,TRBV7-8,CASSLEPDSYNEQFF,TGTGCCAGTAGCTTAGAGCCGGACTCCTACAATGAGCAGTTCTTC
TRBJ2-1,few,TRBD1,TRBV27,CASSLSGTGYNEQFF,TGTGCCAGCAGTCTCTCCGGGACAGGGTACAATGAGCAGTTCTTC
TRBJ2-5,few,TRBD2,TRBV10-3,CAIRELAGGLAYF,TGTGCCATCAGGGAATTAGCGGGAGGACTTGCGTACTTC
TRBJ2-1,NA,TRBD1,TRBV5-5,CASSAGTGVNEQFF,TGTGCCAGCAGCGCCGGGACAGGGGTCAATGAGCAGTTCTTC
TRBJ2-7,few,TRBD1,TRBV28,CASKWTGGAKVEQYF,TGTGCCAGCAAGTGGACAGGGGGCGCGAAGGTCGAGCAGTACTTC
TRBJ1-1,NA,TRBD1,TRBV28,CASSLGQVSPDKAFF,TGTGCCAGCAGTCTAGGACAGGTCAGCCCAGATAAAGCTTTCTTT
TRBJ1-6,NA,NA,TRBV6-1,CASAVQGSGSPLHF,TGTGCCAGCGCGGTTCAGGGTTCAGGTTCACCCCTCCACTTT
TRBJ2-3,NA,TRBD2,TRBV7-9,CASSLASGGPPTDTQYF,TGTGCCAGCAGCTTGGCTAGCGGGGGGCCCCCCACAGATACGCAGTATTTT
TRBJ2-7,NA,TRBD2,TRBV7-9,CASSFRTRNDEQYF,TGTGCCAGCAGCTTCAGGACTAGGAACGACGAGCAGTACTTC